What follows describes a single T cell receptor (beta chain). The specificity of this receptor is unknown. This entry comes from a study of monozygotic twins with inflammatory bowel disease (dated by TCRdb to 2018 to 2020). Background on the whole study: A total of roughly 28 monozygotic twin pairs were included in the full study, comprising nine German pairs (four IBD-concordant, five IBD-discordant) and 19 IBD-discordant Danish pairs. Disease-associated traits were sought mainly through comparisons between IBD patients and their genetically identical healthy co-twins within discordant pairs. Each individual had, on average, about 151 000 unique TCRalpha sequences and 181 000 unique TCRbeta sequences available for analysis.

The CDR3 has 15 amino acids, counting the end cysteine and phenylalanine. No DNA is given. Taken from the germline V gene (reference sequence), the CDR1 and CDR2 loops are SEHNR and FQNEAQ. The investigation overall reported the following: No single strong signal or clonotype linked to IBD turned up in the results, so the idea that one exists was not supported. IBD patients had lower TCRbeta repertoire diversity, measured by the inverse Simpson index, than their healthy co-twins. Repertoire similarity did not differ between concordant and discordant twins, which could be due to limited statistical power. Distinction between different T cell subtypes could not be achieved in the analysis. Differing immunosuppressive treatments among patients may have added background noise and inter-individual variability to the repertoires. IBD patients shared fewer clonotypes with other individuals than healthy twins did, most markedly in patients showing signs of disease activity.

The method behind the library was 5' RACE. The input for every TCR library was 3,500 to 4,500 ng of total RNA. cDNA was synthesized with SMARTScribe reverse transcriptase in eight separate reactions per sample. Unique molecular identifiers containing a 6-nucleotide sample barcode were introduced through template switching during cDNA synthesis. TCRalpha and TCRbeta cDNA was amplified by two nested PCRs of around 16 and 10 cycles, with bead purification after each PCR. Before amplification, the cDNA was both treated with uracil DNA-glycosylase and purified with the QIAquick PCR purification kit. In the second PCR, Illumina TruSeq-compatible adapters and sample-specific barcodes were added. Library quality and concentration were assessed using TapeStation and Qubit, and about 4.7 ng of each library was pooled. Pooled libraries were sequenced on an Illumina HiSeq2500 single-index Rapid Run with 2 x 100 bp reads and custom sequencing primers. The paper's data handling went like this. MiGEC version 1.2.6 was used for UMI-based consensus assembly to correct PCR and sequencing errors. MiXCR version 2.1.1 was used for V(D)J alignment, clonotype assembly and CDR3 extraction. To normalise gene usage, clonotype sharing and MAIT/NKT TCR abundance, the top 1000, 10 000 and 20 000 clonotypes in each sample were analysed. After downsampling to 27 000 UMIs, diversity was calculated as the inverse Simpson index using the vegan R package. Statistical testing used paired Mann-Whitney U tests on the discordant twin pairs and applied Benjamini-Hochberg correction for multiple testing. After the reads were reprocessed by TCRdb, one entry was made per CDR3 protein sequence, with no DNA. Clone size and V and J calls follow TCRdb, not the original study. The sample's own table lists about 170,000 distinct CDR3 sequences. In total, the top ten clones hold 2.8% of the sample.

From each donor, a roughly 2.7 ml peripheral blood sample was collected into PAXgene tubes and stored at -80 degrees C. Without any T cell sorting, total RNA was extracted from whole blood using the PAXgene blood miRNA kit on an automated QIAcube. Peripheral blood from monozygotic twin pairs, either concordant or discordant for inflammatory bowel disease, underwent deep TCRalpha and TCRbeta repertoire profiling that used unique molecular barcoding. Smoking habits were recorded for all twin pairs, and individuals were classified as current, former or never smokers. The chain links TRBV7-9 with TRBJ1-5; TCRdb's D call of TRBD1 is untestable without DNA. The sequence came from a human donor with ulcerative colitis or Crohn's disease, or a healthy co-twin of an affected twin (not recorded which). Source material: blood. Here the CDR3 is given as CASSLAGGTNQPQHF.